This is a list of T cell receptor beta chains from one sample in a study of STAT3 mutations in large granular lymphocyte leukemia. Sequencing used immunoSEQ multiplex PCR; TCRdb keeps in-frame clones, though not all of them. The sample records more than 9,000 clones, around 52% being singletons. The sample was peripheral blood mononuclear cells. The receptors originated from a boy aged 10-17 years with T-cell large granular lymphocyte leukemia. Some clones in this sample may be carry-over from other donors' samples. Each CDR3 is given with its conserved first and last residue. The D gene is left open where the match is weak. Expanded clones are given a class, and other clones once, few, many or no size at all.

14 | TRBD1 | TRBJ1-2 | NA | TRBV10-2 | TGCGCCAGCGGTCAGATAACAGGGGATCCTGGCTACACCTTC | CASGQITGDPGYTF
13 | NA | TRBJ2-5 | NA | TRBV18 | TGTGCCAGCTCACCCGGACACGAAGAGACCCAGTACTTC | CASSPGHEETQYF
15 | NA | TRBJ2-5 | few | TRBV18 | TGTGCCAGCTCATCGTCTCGGGTTGGGGACGAGACCCAGTACTTC | CASSSSRVGDETQYF
9 | NA | TRBJ1-2 | NA | TRBV5-8 | TGTGCCAAGGGCTATGGCTACACCTTC | CAKGYGYTF
16 | NA | TRBJ2-1 | NA | TRBV5-1 | TGCGCCAGCAGCGGGGGGGGCTATTTCCTTCACAATGAGCAGTTCTTC | CASSGGGYFLHNEQFF
15 | TRBD2 | TRBJ2-7 | NA | TRBV5-4 | TGTGCCAGCAGCTTGAAACTAGCGGGGAACCACGAGCAGTACTTC | CASSLKLAGNHEQYF
14 | NA | TRBJ1-4 | NA | TRBV18 | TGTGCCAGCTCCCCCTCCGACGGTAATGAAAAACTGTTTTTT | CASSPSDGNEKLFF
16 | NA | TRBJ2-1 | NA | TRBV5-1 | TGCGCCAGCAGCTTGCGGGGGCAGGGGACCTACAATGAGCAGTTCTTC | CASSLRGQGTYNEQFF
13 | TRBD2 | TRBJ2-4 | NA | TRBV25-1 | TGTGCCAGCAGTGCGGGAGGGGAAAACATTCAGTACTTC | CASSAGGENIQYF
15 | NA | TRBJ1-4 | NA | TRBV5-8 | TGTGCCAGCAGTCGGAGACGGCGAACTAATGAAAAACTGTTTTTT | CASSRRRRTNEKLFF
12 | NA | TRBJ2-7 | NA | TRBV18 | TGTGCCAGCTCTCCGACAGGTTACGAGCAGTACTTC | CASSPTGYEQYF
12 | NA | TRBJ1-6 | NA | TRBV7-9 | TGTGCCAGCAGTAGGGCCGGATCACCCCTCCACTTT | CASSRAGSPLHF
14 | NA | TRBJ2-5 | few | TRBV18 | TGTGCCAGCTCCCTCGGACAGACGCAAGAGACCCAGTACTTC | CASSLGQTQETQYF
13 | TRBD1 | TRBJ1-3 | once | TRBV7-9 | TGTGCCAGCAGCCCGGGACAGGGAAACACCATATATTTT | CASSPGQGNTIYF
14 | NA | TRBJ1-6 | few | TRBV5-1 | TGCGCCAGCAGCCTCCAACCCGGGAATTCACCCCTCCACTTT | CASSLQPGNSPLHF
14 | TRBD1 | TRBJ1-2 | few | TRBV5-4 | TGTGCCAGCAGCTTAGGACAGGGGGCTGCTGGCTACACCTTC | CASSLGQGAAGYTF
16 | TRBD2 | TRBJ2-7 | few | TRBV7-9 | TGTGCCAGCAGCTTCTTGTGGACTAGCGGGGGAGACGAGCAGTACTTC | CASSFLWTSGGDEQYF
14 | NA | TRBJ2-7 | NA | TRBV5-6 | TGTGCCAGCAGCATCCCCGGAGTCCCTAAAGAGCAGTACTTC | CASSIPGVPKEQYF
14 | TRBD2 | TRBJ2-3 | NA | TRBV7-9 | TGTGCCAGCAGTCCTAGCGGTAGCACAGATACGCAGTATTTT | CASSPSGSTDTQYF
15 | NA | TRBJ2-2 | NA | TRBV11-2 | TGTGCCAGCAGCTTGTCTTTGAGGGACACCGGGGAGCTGTTTTTT | CASSLSLRDTGELFF
17 | NA | TRBJ1-4 | NA | TRBV5-1 | TGCGCCAGCAGCTTGGCCCTTGGGGGTGGCACTAATGAAAAACTGTTTTTT | CASSLALGGGTNEKLFF
15 | NA | TRBJ1-2 | NA | TRBV5-1 | TGCGCCAGTGGACCTGGACAGTATTATCCATATGGCTACACCTTC | CASGPGQYYPYGYTF
15 | NA | TRBJ1-5 | NA | TRBV4-2 | TGTGCCAGCAGCCAAGATAGTAGAGCCAATCAGCCCCAGCATTTT | CASSQDSRANQPQHF
17 | NA | TRBJ2-5 | NA | TRBV13 | TGTGCCAGCAGCTTACACAGGGCGCGAGCGGTAGAAGAGACCCAGTACTTC | CASSLHRARAVEETQYF
15 | TRBD1 | TRBJ2-7 | NA | TRBV30 | TGTGCCTGGAGTACTCCGGGACAGGGGGCGCGAGAGCAGTACTTC | CAWSTPGQGAREQYF
17 | TRBD2 | TRBJ2-2 | NA | TRBV5-4 | TGTGCCAGCAGCTTGGTTTTTAGCGGGAGGGACACCGGGGAGCTGTTTTTT | CASSLVFSGRDTGELFF
15 | TRBD2 | TRBJ2-3 | NA | TRBV12-5 | TGTGCTAGTGGAAAGTATAGCGGGGGAGCAGATACGCAGTATTTT | CASGKYSGGADTQYF
14 | TRBD2 | TRBJ2-7 | NA | TRBV7-8 | TGTGCCAGCAGTCCCGGGACTAGCGGTTACGAGCAGTACTTC | CASSPGTSGYEQYF
15 | TRBD1 | TRBJ1-6 | NA | TRBV5-1 | TGCGCCAGCAGCCTTACAGGGGGCGCGGGATCACCCCTCCACTTT | CASSLTGGAGSPLHF
13 | NA | TRBJ2-5 | NA | TRBV7-9 | TGTGCCAGCAGCCAAGCAGGTACGGAGACCCAGTACTTC | CASSQAGTETQYF
13 | NA | TRBJ2-3 | few | TRBV6-5 | TGTGCCAGCAGTTACACTGGTCCTGGTACGCAGTATTTT | CASSYTGPGTQYF
13 | NA | TRBJ1-3 | NA | TRBV7-9 | TGTGCCAGCAAGGGCCTCAACAGAGACACCATATATTTT | CASKGLNRDTIYF
15 | TRBD1 | TRBJ2-7 | NA | TRBV7-8 | TGTGCCAGCAGCCGAGAGACAGGGACCATCTACGAGCAGTACTTC | CASSRETGTIYEQYF
14 | NA | TRBJ1-2 | few | TRBV7-9 | TGTGCCAGCAGCTTAGTATATGGATCCTATGGCTACACCTTC | CASSLVYGSYGYTF
17 | TRBD2 | TRBJ2-4 | NA | TRBV18 | TGTGCCAGCTCACCAGTTCCAGCGGGAGGACCCAAAAACATTCAGTACTTC | CASSPVPAGGPKNIQYF
13 | NA | TRBJ2-7 | NA | TRBV7-8 | TGTGCCAGCAGCTTAAGCAGGGCAGGGGAGCAGTACTTC | CASSLSRAGEQYF
15 | TRBD2 | TRBJ2-1 | once | TRBV4-2 | TGTGCCAGCAGCCAAGCTCTAGCGGGAGACGGTGAGCAGTTCTTC | CASSQALAGDGEQFF
10 | NA | TRBJ2-3 | NA | TRBV29-1 | TGCAGCGTTGGGGGGGATACGCAGTATTTT | CSVGGDTQYF
13 | NA | TRBJ1-2 | few | TRBV30 | TGTGCCTGGCATGCCCGGAGGGTGGATGGCTACACCTTC | CAWHARRVDGYTF
14 | NA | TRBJ2-3 | once | TRBV5-1 | TGCGCCAGCAGTCCCCCTAGCGTGACAGATACGCAGTATTTT | CASSPPSVTDTQYF
15 | TRBD1 | TRBJ2-7 | NA | TRBV4-2 | TGTGCCAGCAGCCAAACCGGGACAGGGGACGACGAGCAGTACTTC | CASSQTGTGDDEQYF
15 | TRBD1 | TRBJ2-7 | NA | TRBV9 | TGTGCCAGCGCGATGTCTGGGACAGGGATCCACGAGCAGTACTTC | CASAMSGTGIHEQYF
15 | NA | TRBJ1-2 | NA | TRBV30 | TGTGCCTGGAGTGCCAACAGAGTTTTTAACTATGGCTACACCTTC | CAWSANRVFNYGYTF
14 | TRBD2 | TRBJ2-3 | NA | TRBV6-4 | TGTGCCAGCGGTAGCGGGAGGGCCACAGATACGCAGTATTTT | CASGSGRATDTQYF
14 | NA | TRBJ2-7 | NA | TRBV4-3 | TGCGCCAGCAGCCAAGGGGACACAGTCTACGAGCAGTACTTC | CASSQGDTVYEQYF
13 | NA | TRBJ2-3 | NA | TRBV7-7 | TGTGCCAGCAGCTTAATCGAGAAAGATACGCAGTATTTT | CASSLIEKDTQYF
13 | NA | TRBJ2-3 | once | TRBV25-1 | TGTGCCAGCAGTCGTGCGTCCACAGATACGCAGTATTTT | CASSRASTDTQYF
14 | NA | TRBJ1-3 | NA | TRBV7-9 | TGTGCCAGCAGCTTAACCCGGGCTGGAAACACCATATATTTT | CASSLTRAGNTIYF
14 | TRBD1 | TRBJ2-7 | few | TRBV5-1 | TGCGCCAGCAGCCCGGGACAGGGGCATAGCGAGCAGTACTTC | CASSPGQGHSEQYF
15 | NA | TRBJ1-5 | NA | TRBV19 | TGTGCCAGTAGTAGGGAGGATCTCCGTAATCAGCCCCAGCATTTT | CASSREDLRNQPQHF
13 | NA | TRBJ2-1 | NA | TRBV5-1 | TGCGCCAGCAGCGTGGACAGCTTTAATGAGCAGTTCTTC | CASSVDSFNEQFF
15 | TRBD1 | TRBJ2-3 | NA | TRBV4-2 | TGTGCCAGCAGCCGTCGCCAGGGGGAGACAGATACGCAGTATTTT | CASSRRQGETDTQYF
16 | NA | TRBJ2-4 | NA | TRBV5-1 | TGCGCCAGCAGCTTGAACCGCAACCTAGCCAAAAACATTCAGTACTTC | CASSLNRNLAKNIQYF
13 | NA | TRBJ2-5 | NA | TRBV30 | TGTGCCTGGAGTGTTGTGACTGGAGAGACCCAGTACTTC | CAWSVVTGETQYF
14 | NA | TRBJ1-2 | NA | TRBV5-1 | TGCGCCAGCAGCTTGGAGCCGAGAAGATATGGCTACACCTTC | CASSLEPRRYGYTF